The 11 T cell receptor beta chains listed next were all sequenced from one sample in a study of shared clonotypes between healthy human individuals. Clones were read by immunoSEQ multiplex PCR, and TCRdb kept only the in-frame ones, dropping some. The sample holds approximately 2.4 million clones; roughly 95% are singletons and the top ten take around 0.13%. The sequencing sample was made of naive CD4+ T cells sorted from blood. Indicated subset: CD45RA+ positively selected. The receptor set was obtained from a man between 18 and 35 years old in good health.

This clone was found once. This chain links TRBV2 with TRBJ2-7; a possible D gene is TRBD2 (6 bases). This CDR3 spans 13 amino acids. In germline, CDR1 is SNHLY, CDR2 FYNNEI. Deletions cut 8 bases from V and 2 bases from J, with 13 bases between. DNA for the CDR3: TGTGCCAGCCTTACGGGAGACCCCTACGAGCAGTACTTC. Translation: CASLTGDPYEQYF. Using reference TRBV2 and TRBJ2-7 for the parts outside the CDR3, the full variable domain is EPEVTQTPSHQVTQMGQEVILRCVPISNHLYFYWYRQILGQKVEFLVSFYNNEISEKSEIFDDQFSVERPDGSNFTLKIRSTKLEDSAMYFCASLTGDPYEQYFGPGTRLTVT.

This rearrangement joins TRBV21-1 to TRBJ1-5. TRBV21-1 is a recognized pseudogene. This CDR3 has 18 residues. The CDR3 coding sequence is TGTGCCAGCAGCAAAGGCTTGGAGGGCGGACATAGCAATCAGCCCCAGCATTTT. Translated: CASSKGLEGGHSNQPQHF.

Concerning this clone: At the DNA level, this CDR3 is encoded by other sequences in the same sample as well. V gene TRBV7-2 combines with J gene TRBJ2-2; D unclear. Germline CDR1 and CDR2: SGHTA and FQGNSA. Trimming removed 1 base from V and 5 bases from J, with 5 bases in between. The CDR3 consists of 13 residues. CDR3 nucleotide sequence: TGTGCCAGCAGCTTAGGGCAAACCGGGGAGCTGTTTTTT. The encoded protein is CASSLGQTGELFF.

The genes are TRBV4-2 and TRBJ2-3; 10 nucleotides line up with TRBD2. This CDR3 has 17 amino acids. The germline CDR1 and CDR2 sequences are LGHNA and YNFKEQ. V lost 1 base and J lost 5; bases outside the gene matches: 9. Here the CDR3 reads CASSQVASGGTRDTQYF. The CDR3 DNA reads as TGTGCCAGCAGCCAAGTAGCTAGCGGGGGTACCAGAGATACGCAGTATTTT.

V is TRBV6-5 and J is TRBJ1-1, with D maybe TRBD1 (5 bases). This CDR3 region has 12 residues. V was pared by 8 bases and J by 5 bases, with 12 bases between. Looked up from germline, CDR1 is MNHEY and CDR2 is SVGAGI. The CDR3 sequence: CASGAAGTEAFF. Here the CDR3 DNA reads TGTGCCAGCGGGGCGGCGGGGACTGAAGCTTTCTTT.

This chain links TRBV7-8 with TRBJ2-7; 8 bases line up with TRBD2. Germline lookup yields CDR1 SGHVS and CDR2 FQNEAQ. After removal of 4 bases from V and 11 bases from J, the junction contained 13 bases not matched to a gene. This CDR3 is built from 14 residues. The CDR3 DNA reads as TGTGCCAGCAGCTATGACCCTAGCGGGTATATGGAGTACTTC. This translates into CASSYDPSGYMEYF.

The chain recombines TRBV25-1 with TRBJ2-3; possibly TRBD1 or TRBD2 for D (7 bases each). Trimming shortened V by 7 bases and J by 4 bases, and 18 bases separated the two germline ends. This CDR3 spans 15 amino acids. Germline V gene lookup returns CDR1 MGHDK and CDR2 SYGVNS. CDR3 in amino acids: CASTQWEGASDTQYF. The CDR3 bases are TGTGCCAGCACCCAGTGGGAGGGGGCATCAGATACGCAGTATTTT.

Comments on this clone: The same CDR3 also results from other DNA sequences found in this sample. This sequence joins TRBV28 and TRBJ1-2; the match to TRBD1 covers 10 bases. Germline V lookup: CDR1 MDHEN, CDR2 SYDVKM. The ends lost 5 bases at V and 5 bases at J; junction bases unmatched: 5. CDR3 length: 14 amino acids. In nucleotides, the CDR3 is TGTGCCAGCAGTCTCGGACAGGGGGTGTATGGCTACACCTTC. Its protein is CASSLGQGVYGYTF.

This sequence joins TRBV4-1 and TRBJ1-5; possible D gene TRBD1, 5 bases. The CDR3 loop spans 13 amino acids. Germline V CDR1 and CDR2: MGHRA, YSYEKL. The ends were cut back, 0 bases at V and 7 bases at J, with 7 bases in the middle. CDR3 in DNA: TGCGCCAGCAGCCAAGAGGACACGCAGCCCCAGCATTTT. Translation gives CASSQEDTQPQHF.

The chain couples TRBV6-5 to TRBJ2-7; D gene unclear. Germline lookup yields CDR1 MNHEY and CDR2 SVGAGI. The V end was cut by 4 bases, the J end by 12 bases, with 13 bases between. This CDR3 contains 11 residues. In DNA, the CDR3 is TGTGCCAGCAGTTCGGCGGCGGCTCTGTACTTC. Amino acid sequence: CASSSAAALYF.

This chain links TRBV5-6 with TRBJ2-7; TRBD1 agrees at 9 bases. The germline CDR1 and CDR2 sequences are SGHDT and YYEEEE. V gave up 2 bases and J gave up 5 bases; unmatched junction bases: 8. This CDR3 has 15 amino acids. CDR3 residues: CASSFPGQGPHEQYF. CDR3 in DNA: TGTGCCAGCAGCTTCCCGGGACAGGGTCCCCACGAGCAGTACTTC.